These 24 T cell receptor beta chains originate from one sample sequenced in a study of cytomegalovirus exposure and HLA in healthy donors. Use of 60 Vbeta and 13 Jbeta primers characterized the PCR. The assay was immunoSEQ multiplex PCR, and TCRdb's table has in-frame clones only and misses some. This sample has some 130,000 clones; roughly 75% occur once, and the top ten carry 4.8%. Sequenced sample: PBMCs. The receptors were sampled from a man younger than 40 in good health.

The chain is built from TRBV30 and TRBJ2-3; perhaps TRBD1 as D (5 bases). The CDR3 has 12 amino acids. The V end lost 1 base, the J end lost 6 bases, and 8 bases lay between the germline ends. Germline CDR1 is GTSNPN and CDR2 is SVGIG (reference sequence). CDR3 protein: CAWSGRGDTQYF. The CDR3 DNA follows: TGTGCCTGGAGTGGTAGGGGTGATACGCAGTATTTT.

This clone has more than one count but fewer than ten. V usage is TRBV29-1 and J usage is TRBJ2-7; 8 bases are a match to TRBD2. V shed 6 bases, J shed 3 bases, and the junction held 10 bases outside the gene matches. This CDR3 is built from 14 residues. Germline V CDR1 and CDR2: SQVTM, ANQGSEA. The CDR3 spells CSVLGSGSYYEQYF. CDR3 sequence (DNA): TGCAGCGTCCTGGGGAGCGGGAGTTACTACGAGCAGTACTTC.

This clone was recorded only once. The chain couples TRBV4-3 to TRBJ2-5; 9 positions agree with TRBD1. CDR1 LGHNA and CDR2 YSLEER come from the germline V gene. With 4 bases clipped from V and 5 bases from J, the junction kept 8 bases outside the gene matches. CDR3 size: 15 residues. The chain's CDR3 is CASSPGTGFGETQYF. In DNA, the CDR3 is TGCGCCAGCAGCCCTGGGACAGGGTTTGGCGAGACCCAGTACTTC.

The chain is built from TRBV28 and TRBJ2-7, with 7 bases that match TRBD1. Losses at the gene ends were 3 bases for V and 2 bases for J; bases not matched to a gene: 4. Germline-derived CDR1 and CDR2 are MDHEN and SYDVKM. The CDR3 contains 14 residues. CDR3 nucleotides: TGTGCCAGCAGTTTCCGACAGGGCCCCTACGAGCAGTACTTC. Translation gives CASSFRQGPYEQYF. Variable domain in full (rest from reference TRBV28 and TRBJ2-7): DVKVTQSSRYLVKRTGEKVFLECVQDMDHENMFWYRQDPGLGLRLIYFSYDVKMKEKGDIPEGYSVSREKKERFSLILESASTNQTSMYLCASSFRQGPYEQYFGPGTRLTVT.

The table lists this clone with a count of one. DNA for the CDR3: TGTGCCAGCAGTTACGGAGGGACAGTTGGCTACACCTTC. It translates to CASSYGGTVGYTF. The chain uses TRBV6-5 and TRBJ1-2; 7 bases agree with TRBD1. Germline CDR1 reads MNHEY; CDR2 reads SVGAGI. The CDR3 runs 13 residues. Trimming took 2 bases from V and 7 from J; bases not matched to a gene: 4.

This chain connects TRBV15 to TRBJ1-3, with D maybe TRBD1 (6 bases). The CDR3 runs to 15 residues. The germline V and J ends were trimmed by 0 bases and 2 bases, with 8 bases remaining between them. Germline V CDR1 and CDR2: LNHNV, YYDKDF (reference sequence). The CDR3 sequence: CATSREQGPGNTIYF. For the CDR3, the DNA is TGTGCCACCAGCAGAGAACAGGGCCCTGGAAACACCATATATTTT. The full variable domain, rest sourced from reference TRBV15 and TRBJ1-3, is DAMVIQNPRYQVTQFGKPVTLSCSQTLNHNVMYWYQQKSSQAPKLLFHYYDKDFNNEADTPDNFQSRRPNTSFCFLDIRSPGLGDTAMYLCATSREQGPGNTIYFGEGSWLTVV.

This CDR3 is CASSPRGDGRGEQFF. The CDR3 nucleotides read TGTGCCAGCAGCCCCCGGGGGGACGGGAGAGGAGAGCAGTTCTTC. The chain carries TRBV9 and TRBJ2-1, with 7 bases identical to TRBD2. Germline V CDR1 and CDR2: SGDLS, YYNGEE. The length of the CDR3 is 15 residues. Trimming cost V 4 bases and J 10 bases; bases outside gene matches: 14.

The V and J genes are TRBV6-5 and TRBJ2-5; 7 bases align to TRBD2. Germline-derived CDR1 and CDR2 are MNHEY and SVGAGI. CDR3 length: 13 residues. Losses at the gene ends were 4 bases for V and 4 bases for J; bases not matched to a gene: 3. The CDR3 sequence is CASSLGLSETQYF. DNA for the CDR3: TGTGCCAGCAGTTTGGGACTATCAGAGACCCAGTACTTC.

The genes are TRBV27 and TRBJ2-1; unclear D gene. Trimming pared 4 bases from V and 6 bases from J, leaving 7 bases between. The CDR3 runs 12 residues. CDR1 is MNHEY, CDR2 SMNVEV, per germline (reference sequence). The CDR3 reads CASSSVLNEQFF. In DNA, the CDR3 is TGTGCCAGCAGTTCTGTACTCAATGAGCAGTTCTTC.

This clone was counted between two and nine times. This chain connects TRBV5-1 to TRBJ2-7; TRBD2 aligns across 9 bases. The CDR3 loop spans 17 amino acids. Germline CDR1 SGHRS, CDR2 YFSETQ. V shed 4 bases and J 2 bases; nucleotides not matched to a gene: 13. CDR3 protein: CASSPPLGSGSAYEQYF. Here the CDR3 DNA reads TGCGCCAGCAGCCCACCACTCGGTAGCGGGAGCGCCTACGAGCAGTACTTC.

The gene calls are TRBV6-1 and TRBJ1-2; weak D call: TRBD1 (5 bases). V lost 7 bases and J 1 base, leaving 13 bases between the germline ends. This CDR3 comprises 14 residues. The V gene's germline CDR1 is MNHNS and CDR2 SASEGT. The CDR3 region has the DNA TGTGCCAGCATTCCGACAGCGGGTAACTATGGCTACACCTTC. Protein: CASIPTAGNYGYTF.

The chain recombines TRBV7-7 with TRBJ1-1; D ambiguous. Germline values: CDR1 SSHAT, CDR2 FNYEAQ (reference sequence). The ends were cut back, 5 bases at V and 4 bases at J, with 17 bases in the middle. This CDR3 region has 15 residues. The CDR3 here is CASSPIGEVGTEAFF. CDR3 nucleotide sequence: TGTGCCAGCAGCCCAATCGGGGAAGTGGGCACTGAAGCTTTCTTT.

This chain links TRBV10-2 with TRBJ2-3; 14 positions match TRBD2. The CDR3 runs to 16 residues. V was pared by 3 bases and J by 5 bases, with 4 bases of the junction left unmatched. CDR1 and CDR2 from the germline V gene are WSHSY and SAAADI. CDR3 sequence reads: CASSDHGTSGRDTQYF. CDR3 in DNA: TGCGCCAGCAGTGACCACGGGACTAGCGGGAGAGATACGCAGTATTTT.

CDR3 coding DNA: TGTGCCAGCAGAGGACTAGCGGGAGGTCTCTACGAGCAGTACTTC. It is translated as CASRGLAGGLYEQYF. The chain uses TRBV27 and TRBJ2-7, with 14 bases that match TRBD2. Unmatched junction bases numbered 4, after V lost 6 bases and J lost 3 bases. This CDR3 contains 15 residues. CDR1 and CDR2 (germline): MNHEY, SMNVEV (reference sequence).

V usage is TRBV14 and J usage is TRBJ2-1, with 11 bases identical to TRBD2. CDR1 is SGHDN, CDR2 FVKESK, per germline. The CDR3 contains 17 residues. The J segment lost 8 bases and the V segment lost 0 bases, leaving 9 bases of the junction unmatched. The CDR3 region is CASSQDLAGGGRYEQFF. CDR3 in DNA: TGTGCCAGCAGCCAAGACCTAGCGGGAGGAGGACGCTATGAGCAGTTCTTC.

For the CDR3, the DNA is TGCAGCGTTGAAGGGGGACAGGGGGCTGCTTTCTTT. Its translation is CSVEGGQGAAFF. V gene TRBV29-1 combines with J gene TRBJ1-1; 12 nucleotides agree with TRBD1. J was trimmed by 11 bases and V by 1 base; bases with no gene match: 2. The CDR3 covers 12 residues. From germline, CDR1 is SQVTM and CDR2 ANQGSEA.

The chain uses TRBV25-1 and TRBJ2-5; weak D call: TRBD1 (6 bases). Germline CDR1 is MGHDK and CDR2 is SYGVNS. This CDR3 is built from 16 residues. The germline V and J ends were trimmed by 6 bases and 4 bases, with 21 bases remaining between them. The CDR3, as DNA: TGTGCCAGCAGCCCGCCGGACGCAGGGGCGCGAGAGACCCAGTACTTC. This encodes CASSPPDAGARETQYF.

J is TRBJ1-2 and V is TRBV28; D may be TRBD1 (6 bases). The CDR3 extends over 12 amino acids. CDR1 is MDHEN, CDR2 SYDVKM, per germline. V lost 5 bases and J 6 bases, leaving 10 bases between the germline ends. The chain's CDR3 is CASSKQGDGYTF. The CDR3, as DNA: TGTGCCAGCAGTAAACAGGGAGATGGCTACACCTTC.

The rearrangement uses TRBV28 and TRBJ1-5, with D possibly matching TRBD1 (6 bases). Per germline, CDR1 MDHEN and CDR2 SYDVKM. With 3 bases removed from V and 0 bases from J, the gap between germline ends came to 12 bases. The CDR3 extends over 16 amino acids. As DNA, the CDR3 is TGTGCCAGCAGTTTTCCCCAGGGGTATAGCAATCAGCCCCAGCATTTT. Protein: CASSFPQGYSNQPQHF.

This rearrangement joins TRBV5-1 to TRBJ1-3; 8 positions match TRBD1. Germline CDR1 reads SGHRS; CDR2 reads YFSETQ. Losses at the gene ends were 4 bases for V and 4 bases for J; bases not matched to a gene: 7. The CDR3 is made up of 15 amino acids. As DNA, the CDR3 is TGCGCCAGCAGCGTAGGACAGGGAAACGGAAACACCATATATTTT. It translates to CASSVGQGNGNTIYF. Full variable domain (remainder filled in from reference TRBV5-1 and TRBJ1-3): KAGVTQTPRYLIKTRGQQVTLSCSPISGHRSVSWYQQTPGQGLQFLFEYFSETQRNKGNFPGRFSGRQFSNSRSEMNVSTLELGDSALYLCASSVGQGNGNTIYFGEGSWLTVV.

The rearrangement uses TRBV27 and TRBJ1-1, with D tentatively TRBD1 (6 bases). The germline V gene encodes CDR1 MNHEY and CDR2 SMNVEV (reference sequence). CDR3 length: 18 residues. V was pared by 5 bases and J by 2 bases, with 24 bases between. CDR3 nucleotide sequence: TGTGCCAGCAGTGGGCCCCGGTCGAGGGGGAGAGTTAACACTGAAGCTTTCTTT. Its translation: CASSGPRSRGRVNTEAFF.

This chain connects TRBV6-5 to TRBJ1-2; the D is unclear. V lost 7 bases and J 5 bases, leaving 8 bases between the germline ends. Germline assignment: CDR1 MNHEY and CDR2 SVGAGI. The CDR3 totals 11 residues. CDR3 sequence reads: CASIGGYGYTF. Written as DNA, the CDR3 is TGTGCCAGCATAGGAGGGTATGGCTACACCTTC.

This chain's CDR3 is CASSGPGVGTSIPDTQYF. The CDR3 DNA reads as TGTGCCAGCTCAGGACCGGGAGTGGGGACTAGTATTCCAGATACGCAGTATTTT. The chain recombines TRBV18 with TRBJ2-3, with 8 positions matching TRBD2. CDR1 KGHSH and CDR2 LQKENI come from the germline V gene. This CDR3 spans 18 amino acids. The J segment lost 4 bases and the V segment lost 5 bases, leaving 17 bases of the junction unmatched.

The rearrangement uses TRBV6-5 and TRBJ1-5; 9 bases match TRBD1. Germline values: CDR1 MNHEY, CDR2 SVGAGI. V was clipped by 6 bases and J by 4 bases; unmatched bases: 4. This CDR3 comprises 14 residues. For the CDR3, the DNA is TGTGCCAGCAGCCAACAGGGGGCGAATCAGCCCCAGCATTTT. Residues: CASSQQGANQPQHF.